What follows is one T cell receptor beta chain and its context. Its antigen is still unknown. No much larger clone is present one base from it, and per-base qualities are unavailable. This sample stems from a study of regulatory T cells in long-lasting Graves disease (dated by TCRdb to the early 2020s). Concerning the study at large: Persistent Graves' disease was defined as antithyroid drug treatment for over 5 years with persistently positive TSH receptor autoantibodies. Persistent Graves' disease patients were compared with newly diagnosed Graves' disease patients by peripheral blood TCR sequencing and RNA sequencing. The study took place in China and was registered as a clinical trial. A total of some 33 samples were covered by TCR sequencing, comprising around 13 persistent and roughly 20 newly diagnosed Graves' disease patients. In the clinical cohort, patients with persistent Graves' disease had used antithyroid drugs for an average of around ten years. Summary of the overall study and its limitations: Only the TCR beta chain was sequenced and analyzed. Lower TCR Shannon entropy and fewer highly expanded clones were observed in persistent Graves' disease patients than in newly diagnosed patients, which suggested clonal expansion. The authors acknowledged the small sample size as a limitation that may reduce accuracy. TRBV28, TRBJ1-2 and TRBJ2-5 were preferentially used in persistent disease, while TRBV20-1 and TRBJ2-1 were favored in newly diagnosed disease. A larger number of public clonotypes was shared among persistent patients (approximately 3,000) than among newly diagnosed patients (roughly 970). Because the primary lesion, thyroid tissue, could not be accessed, the study looked at peripheral blood alone.

Library generation was performed with multiplex PCR. The sequencer was an Illumina HiSeq 4000. TCR beta libraries were built with iRepertoire HTBI primers and Arm-PCR amplification of CDR3 regions. Before sequencing, the PCR products went through gel purification. The authors processed their data as follows. Gene usage analysis of CDR3 amino acid clonotypes used the 55 to 65 TRBV and fewer than 15 TRBJ segments found across samples. COPE and FqMerger were used to merge filtered high-quality paired reads into contigs. BLAST was used to align contigs to IMGT TRBV, TRBD and TRBJ reference genes, and CDR3 was defined according to IMGT. Clonotypes above 0.1% frequency were classified as highly expanded clones. Repertoire diversity was measured by Shannon entropy, and V-J evenness by the Gini coefficient. Clonotypes shared by more than one individual were considered public. The public reads were reanalyzed by TCRdb: fastp trimming at Q25, MiXCR alignment, in-frame beta chains only. Rows are combined by CDR3 protein, so each entry shows the most common genes and DNA. TCRdb, rather than the study authors, made the V and J calls. This sample comprises over 650,000 distinct CDR3 sequences, approximately 29% of them detected only once. Together, the top ten hold 42% of the sample.

The time point label, as the study defines it: persistent/refractory GD, antithyroid drugs over 5 years with positive TRAb. RNA was extracted from PBMCs in TRIzol for both TCR sequencing and RNA sequencing. The diagnosis of Graves' disease followed American Thyroid Association guidelines. Patients were recruited from an endocrinology department in Xi'an, China. From each patient, approximately 9 milliliters of peripheral blood was collected into an EDTA anticoagulant tube. Ficoll Paque Plus density gradient separation was used to isolate PBMCs, and no further T cell sorting was done. An Agilent 2100 Bioanalyzer and agarose gel were used to assess RNA quality, and a NanoDrop 2000 was used to measure RNA concentration. At the junction V is shortened by 6 bases and J by 2 bases, with 12 bases in between. The CDR3 holds 13 amino acids from the cysteine to the phenylalanine. CDR3 DNA is the only sequence kept; it has 39 bases, read in frame from the first base. Sequences SQVTM (CDR1) and ANQGSEA (CDR2) are obtained from the germline V gene.

Sample: peripheral blood mononuclear cells (PBMCs), taken when the disease was refractory, from a patient treated with antithyroid drugs. The chain joins TRBV29-1 to TRBJ2-3, with TRBD2 tentatively as D gene (6 bases match). This TCR came from a female donor with Graves disease. The CDR3 region: CSVQGTFTDTQYF. The base sequence is TGCAGCGTCCAAGGGACTTTCACAGATACGCAGTATTTT.